The entry below gives a single T cell receptor beta chain sequence along with its context. Its antigen is unidentified. These data come from a study of prognosis after radiotherapy for stage I lung cancer. Study-wide background: About five patients had oligometastatic NSCLC after surgical resection of the primary tumor, and about 15 had newly diagnosed primary stage I lung tumors. Notes on the study in general: Differing TRBV and TRBJ gene usage was reportedly seen between patients with and without metastases.

Two-round multiplex PCR on genomic DNA was the method by which TCR beta CDR3 was amplified. First-round PCR, the initial amplification, used primers specific to each TRBV and TRBJ gene. TCRdb re-called the multiplex PCR reads through MiXCR, storing one row per CDR3 protein. The sample lists about 35,000 distinct CDR3 sequences; around 30% were seen once. The germline CDR1 and CDR2 sequences are SGHRS and YFSETQ. Trimming pared 3 bases from V and 0 bases from J, leaving 9 bases between. CDR3 length equals 14 residues. The gene calls are TRBV5-1 and TRBJ2-5; D gene uncertain. The receptor was isolated from a donor over 45 with non-small cell lung cancer. The sample here was PBMCs, taken before or after stereotactic body radiation therapy (not recorded which). The CDR3 region has the DNA TGCGCCAGCAGCTCGACCAGCCACCAAGAGACCCAGTACTTC. Protein: CASSSTSHQETQYF.